This entry lists 14 T cell receptor beta chains sequenced from one sample in a study of blood T cell repertoires in COVID-19. Generated by immunoSEQ multiplex PCR, the TCRdb table keeps only in-frame clones and is missing some. The table lists approximately 240,000 clones, 85% of them singletons. Sequencing was done on a sample of peripheral blood. The receptors were sampled from a man between 50 and 59 years old who had recovered from COVID-19.

The chain couples TRBV6-5 to TRBJ2-1, with TRBD2 identical over 7 bases. The germline gives CDR1 MNHEY, CDR2 SVGAGI. The CDR3 length is 15 residues. J was trimmed by 4 bases and V by 2 bases; bases with no gene match: 5. The CDR3 loop is CASSYLGLGYNEQFF. The CDR3, as DNA: TGTGCCAGCAGTTACCTAGGACTAGGTTACAATGAGCAGTTCTTC.

The chain couples TRBV28 to TRBJ2-5; 9 positions match TRBD2. The V gene's germline CDR1 is MDHEN and CDR2 SYDVKM. V lost 4 bases to trimming and J lost 5 bases; unmatched junction nucleotides: 14. This CDR3 contains 17 residues. In DNA form, the CDR3 reads TGTGCCAGCAGTTCTAGGGGGCGCGGGAGGGCCGGTGAGACCCAGTACTTC. It is translated as CASSSRGRGRAGETQYF. Looking up the rest from reference TRBV28 and TRBJ2-5 gives the full variable domain: DVKVTQSSRYLVKRTGEKVFLECVQDMDHENMFWYRQDPGLGLRLIYFSYDVKMKEKGDIPEGYSVSREKKERFSLILESASTNQTSMYLCASSSRGRGRAGETQYFGPGTRLLVL.

The rearrangement uses TRBV5-1 and TRBJ2-7, with TRBD1 matching over 9 bases. Germline loops: CDR1 SGHRS, CDR2 YFSETQ. The CDR3 spans 16 residues. V lost 0 bases and J lost 6; bases outside the gene matches: 10. The CDR3 DNA reads TGCGCCAGCAGCTTGGAACAGTGGACAGGGGTTCGCGAGCAGTACTTC. Translating gives CASSLEQWTGVREQYF.

The chain has TRBV6-4 and TRBJ2-1; 10 bases match TRBD2. V lost 2 bases to trimming and J lost 4 bases; unmatched junction nucleotides: 2. The V gene's germline CDR1 is MRHNA and CDR2 SNTAGT. The CDR3 spans 15 residues. In DNA, the CDR3 is TGTGCCAGCAGTGACAGAGCGGGGGGGTACAATGAGCAGTTCTTC. This translates into CASSDRAGGYNEQFF.

J is TRBJ1-1 and V is TRBV6-5, with TRBD1 matching 11 bases. Unmatched junction bases numbered 7, after V lost 6 bases and J lost 4 bases. The germline V gene has CDR1 MNHEY and CDR2 SVGAGI. The CDR3 totals 15 residues. The CDR3 loop is CASRADRGRSTEAFF. CDR3 DNA sequence: TGTGCCAGCAGGGCGGACAGGGGGCGAAGCACTGAAGCTTTCTTT.

The chain couples TRBV7-2 to TRBJ2-5, with D possibly TRBD2 on 5 matching bases. Germline loops: CDR1 SGHTA, CDR2 FQGNSA. The CDR3 consists of 16 residues. The V end was cut by 3 bases, the J end by 2 bases, with 16 bases between. The CDR3 reads CASSLGLAGSQETQYF. The CDR3, as DNA: TGTGCCAGCAGCTTGGGTCTGGCGGGCTCACAAGAGACCCAGTACTTC.

The chain couples TRBV19 to TRBJ1-5; the D is unclear. In germline, CDR1 is LNHDA, CDR2 SQIVND (reference sequence). The CDR3 is 16 amino acids. With 6 bases removed from V and 0 bases from J, the gap between germline ends came to 15 bases. The CDR3 reads CASRREAANSNQPQHF. The CDR3 DNA reads as TGTGCCAGTAGGAGGGAGGCGGCGAATAGCAATCAGCCCCAGCATTTT.

The gene calls are TRBV27 and TRBJ1-6, with D possibly matching TRBD1 (6 bases). This CDR3 has 16 amino acids. Germline assignment: CDR1 MNHEY and CDR2 SMNVEV (reference sequence). Trimming stripped 4 bases from V and 4 bases from J, with 14 bases between. The CDR3 loop is CASSYLGDRYNSPLHF. The CDR3 DNA follows: TGTGCCAGCAGTTACCTGGGAGACAGGTATAATTCACCCCTCCACTTT.

This sequence joins TRBV20-1 and TRBJ1-5; D remains ambiguous. The CDR3 totals 16 residues. Germline V gene data show CDR1 as DFQATT and CDR2 as SNEGSKA (reference sequence). The V gene lost 3 bases and the J gene lost 2 bases, with 17 bases spanning the gap. The chain's CDR3 is CSASGPGIYGNQPQHF. The DNA for the CDR3 is TGCAGTGCTAGTGGGCCAGGAATATATGGCAATCAGCCCCAGCATTTT.

V usage is TRBV24-1 and J usage is TRBJ1-5; no clear D. Trimming cost V 5 bases and J 6 bases, with 10 bases left between them. The germline V gene has CDR1 KGHDR and CDR2 SFDVKD. This CDR3 comprises 13 residues. The CDR3 here is CATSARGRQPQHF. The CDR3 coding sequence is TGTGCCACCAGTGCACGGGGTCGTCAGCCCCAGCATTTT.

This sequence joins TRBV13 and TRBJ2-1, with D possibly matching TRBD2 (6 bases). Germline V gives CDR1 PRHDT, CDR2 FYEKMQ (reference sequence). Trimming shortened V by 6 bases and J by 13 bases, and 16 bases separated the two germline ends. The CDR3 is made up of 12 amino acids. CDR3 DNA: TGTGCCAGCAGTTTTAGCGGCTCCTCCCAGTTCTTC. As protein: CASSFSGSSQFF.

This chain connects TRBV30 to TRBJ2-1, with TRBD2 matching over 8 bases. J was trimmed by 6 bases and V by 5 bases; bases with no gene match: 9. Germline V lookup: CDR1 GTSNPN, CDR2 SVGIG (reference sequence). This CDR3 spans 14 amino acids. The DNA for the CDR3 is TGTGCCTGGGTCGGCGGGAGGTCGTCCAATGAGCAGTTCTTC. Amino acid sequence: CAWVGGRSSNEQFF. The variable domain in full, completed from reference TRBV30 and TRBJ2-1, reads SQTIHQWPATLVQPVGSPLSLECTVEGTSNPNLYWYRQAAGRGLQLLFYSVGIGQISSEVPQNLSASRPQDRQFILSSKKLLLSDSGFYLCAWVGGRSSNEQFFGPGTRLTVL.

The genes are TRBV15 and TRBJ2-5; D not resolved. The CDR3 length is 14 residues. CDR1 is LNHNV and CDR2 is YYDKDF in the germline V gene (reference sequence). V dropped 1 base and J dropped 4 bases, with 10 bases sitting between them. The CDR3 nucleotides read TGTGCCACCAGCAGAGTGGGCTCTCGAGAGACCCAGTACTTC. As protein: CATSRVGSRETQYF.

The chain employs TRBV27 and TRBJ2-3, with 9 positions matching TRBD2. Germline loops: CDR1 MNHEY, CDR2 SMNVEV (reference sequence). V trimming: 5 bases; J trimming: 2 bases; junction bases outside the gene matches: 2. The CDR3 extends over 14 amino acids. CDR3 in DNA: TGTGCCAGCAGTAGCGGGAGGCCCACAGATACGCAGTATTTT. This translates into CASSSGRPTDTQYF.